A selection of T cell receptor beta chains follows, all from one sample in a study of blood T cells in healthy people across ages. One entry per CDR3 protein, called by TCRdb with MiXCR from the 5' RACE reads. Seen here are about 1.5 million distinct CDR3 sequences, less than 45% observed once, and the top ten hold about 4%. Sequencing input: blood. These receptors were obtained from a woman between 18 and 29 years old in good health. Each CDR3 is given with its conserved first and last residue. D genes are given only for firm matches. Not all rows give a size; the values are once, few, many and, for expanded clones, a class.

>.|TRBD1|TRBV7-2|TRBJ1-5
TGTGCCAGCAGCAGAAACAGGGGGGGACACAATCAGCCCCAGCATTTT
CASSRNRGGHNQPQHF
>.|TRBD2|TRBV28|TRBJ2-7
TGTGCCAGCAGCCGTATAGCGGGGAACTACGAGCAGTACTTC
CASSRIAGNYEQYF
>.|.|TRBV3-1|TRBJ2-7
TGTGCCAGCAGCCAAGATATGGCCCGTCGCTACGAGCAGTACTTC
CASSQDMARRYEQYF
>.|TRBD2|TRBV7-9|TRBJ2-1
TGTGCCAGCAGCTTCCCCCACGGACTAGCGGACAATGAGCAGTTCTTC
CASSFPHGLADNEQFF
>few|TRBD1|TRBV30|TRBJ1-1
TGTGCCTGGAGTCCGGGACAGGGGGGCTCTGAAGCTTTCTTT
CAWSPGQGGSEAFF
>.|.|TRBV6-6|TRBJ2-1
TGTGCCAGCAGTTACGAGGGCATAGAGACCCAGTTCTTC
CASSYEGIETQFF
>few|.|TRBV11-2|TRBJ1-2
TGTGCCAGCAGCTTAGCGTCAGGGGATGCCGCCCACTATGGCTACACCTTC
CASSLASGDAAHYGYTF
>many|TRBD1|TRBV27|TRBJ2-1
TGTGCCAGCATCAGACAGGGGTTTTTCAATGAGCAGTTCTTC
CASIRQGFFNEQFF
>.|.|TRBV20-1|TRBJ2-1
TGCAGTGCTATCCGGGGATCCTACAATGAGCAGTTCTTC
CSAIRGSYNEQFF
>few|.|TRBV6-5|TRBJ1-1
TGTGCCAGCAGTTACGCGGTGGGAAACACTGAAGCTTTCTTT
CASSYAVGNTEAFF
>.|.|TRBV12-3/TRBV12-4|TRBJ1-1
TGTGCCAGCAGTTCTGAGGGGAGGGCTTTCTTT
CASSSEGRAFF